These 23 T cell receptor beta chains came from one sample sequenced in a study of control samples from healthy donors and cancer patients. Libraries were prepared by immunoSEQ multiplex PCR; TCRdb keeps only in-frame clonotypes and omits some of them. The table has roughly 88,000 clones, 91% seen once; the top ten hold under 20%. Source material: blood. The receptors derive from a man in his fifties or sixties in good health.

The genes are TRBV5-1 and TRBJ2-1; 7 bases are shared with TRBD1. The germline V gene has CDR1 SGHRS and CDR2 YFSETQ. V dropped 4 bases and J dropped 2; count of bases not matched to a gene: 3. The CDR3 covers 14 residues. CDR3 loop: CASSPGQTYNEQFF. The CDR3 DNA reads TGCGCCAGCAGCCCGGGACAGACCTACAATGAGCAGTTCTTC.

This chain joins TRBV19 and TRBJ1-5; no definite D call. V shed 3 bases and J shed 2 bases, with 8 bases lying between them. The CDR3 is 14 amino acids. Germline V CDR1 and CDR2: LNHDA, SQIVND (reference sequence). CDR3 DNA sequence: TGTGCCAGTAGTATTGAGCGGGGCAATCAGCCCCAGCATTTT. This encodes CASSIERGNQPQHF. The whole variable domain, remainder taken from reference TRBV19 and TRBJ1-5, is DGGITQSPKYLFRKEGQNVTLSCEQNLNHDAMYWYRQDPGQGLRLIYYSQIVNDFQKGDIAEGYSVSREKKESFPLTVTSAQKNPTAFYLCASSIERGNQPQHFGDGTRLSIL.

The chain has TRBV6-2 or TRBV6-3 and TRBJ2-5; tentatively, D is TRBD2 (6 bases). CDR1 is MNHEY, CDR2 SVGEGT, per germline. This CDR3 has 15 residues. Trimming removed 5 bases from V and 5 bases from J, with 18 bases in between. CDR3 residues: CASSPSTGGAETQYF. CDR3 nucleotides: TGTGCCAGCAGTCCCTCGACCGGGGGTGCCGAGACCCAGTACTTC.

This clone has only one observation. This chain joins TRBV30 and TRBJ1-6; D is perhaps TRBD1 (6 bases). Looked up from germline, CDR1 is GTSNPN and CDR2 is SVGIG (reference sequence). Between the trimmed V and J ends, which lost 0 bases and 1 base, there was a span of 10 bases. The CDR3 consists of 16 residues. The CDR3 loop reads CAWSVQGGSYNSPLHF. CDR3 DNA sequence: TGTGCCTGGAGTGTACAGGGAGGATCCTATAATTCACCCCTCCACTTT.

This sequence joins TRBV29-1 and TRBJ1-1; D might be TRBD1 (5 bases). Trimming shortened V by 6 bases and J by 3 bases, and 8 bases separated the two germline ends. The CDR3 is 11 amino acids. The V gene's germline CDR1 is SQVTM and CDR2 ANQGSEA. In nucleotides, the CDR3 is TGCAGCGTGGGAGGGGACACTGAAGCTTTCTTT. Protein sequence: CSVGGDTEAFF.

A single count supports this clone. The chain links TRBV9 to TRBJ1-3, with TRBD1 identical over 7 bases. The CDR3 has 15 residues. V shed 0 bases and J 3 bases; nucleotides not matched to a gene: 3. Germline CDR1 SGDLS, CDR2 YYNGEE. CDR3 sequence reads: CASSVGQGGGNTIYF. The CDR3 bases are TGTGCCAGCAGCGTAGGACAGGGAGGTGGAAACACCATATATTTT.

This chain links TRBV15 with TRBJ1-5; 8 bases are a match to TRBD1. V was clipped by 2 bases and J by 7 bases; unmatched bases: 10. The CDR3 is 16 residues long. Germline V lookup: CDR1 LNHNV, CDR2 YYDKDF (reference sequence). The CDR3 loop reads CATSRQTGVWGQPQHF. The CDR3 region has the DNA TGTGCCACCAGCAGACAGACAGGGGTCTGGGGACAGCCCCAGCATTTT.

CDR3 in DNA: TGCGCCAGCAGCCAAGCGGGGGACACCAACCTCAGGTCTAACTATGGCTACACCTTC. Its protein is CASSQAGDTNLRSNYGYTF. The chain joins TRBV4-1 to TRBJ1-2; possibly TRBD1 for D (6 bases). V shed 1 base and J shed 0 bases, with 21 bases lying between them. The CDR3 extends over 19 amino acids. Germline lookup yields CDR1 MGHRA and CDR2 YSYEKL.

The rearrangement links TRBV5-1 to TRBJ1-6, with 7 bases identical to TRBD1. Germline V gene data show CDR1 as SGHRS and CDR2 as YFSETQ. The CDR3 is made up of 16 amino acids. The trim removed 0 bases at V and 7 bases at J, leaving 7 bases unmatched. CDR3 in amino acids: CASSLAKGQMNSPLHF. For the CDR3, the DNA is TGCGCCAGCAGCTTGGCCAAGGGACAGATGAATTCACCCCTCCACTTT.

The chain combines TRBV10-3 with TRBJ1-1; 9 bases line up with TRBD1. The CDR3 has 12 amino acids. The J segment lost 6 bases and the V segment lost 9 bases, leaving 5 bases of the junction unmatched. The germline V gene encodes CDR1 ENHRY and CDR2 SYGVKD. The CDR3 reads CAIGGTGPEAFF. The CDR3 bases are TGTGCCATAGGTGGGACAGGGCCTGAAGCTTTCTTT.

The chain couples TRBV7-8 to TRBJ1-5; D is unresolved. The CDR3 has 14 residues. V was cut by 2 bases and J by 1 base, with 6 bases left in between. Germline CDR1 is SGHVS and CDR2 is FQNEAQ. The CDR3 nucleotides are TGTGCCAGCAGCTTATCTAAAAGCAATCAGCCCCAGCATTTT. Translation: CASSLSKSNQPQHF.

The genes are TRBV29-1 and TRBJ1-4, with 9 bases aligning to TRBD1. The trim removed 7 bases at V and 8 bases at J, leaving 11 bases unmatched. The CDR3 has 14 residues. The V gene's germline CDR1 is SQVTM and CDR2 ANQGSEA. CDR3 protein: CSAWGGTGREKLFF. Written as DNA, the CDR3 is TGCAGCGCTTGGGGCGGGACAGGGAGAGAAAAACTGTTTTTT.

The chain has TRBV3-1 (or the pseudogene TRBV3-2) and TRBJ2-7; 12 bases are shared with TRBD2. Germline V gene sequence: CDR1 LGHDT, CDR2 YNNKEL (reference sequence). The CDR3 totals 14 residues. J was trimmed by 5 bases and V by 4 bases; bases with no gene match: 3. CDR3 nucleotide sequence: TGTGCCAGCAGCCGACTAGCGGGGGAGGACGAGCAGTACTTC. This encodes CASSRLAGEDEQYF.

The chain combines TRBV5-6 with TRBJ1-3, with TRBD1 as a possible D gene (6 bases). V was shortened by 5 bases and J by 1 base, with 10 bases between the two germline ends. The CDR3 is 14 amino acids. Germline CDR1 reads SGHDT; CDR2 reads YYEEEE. The CDR3, as DNA: TGTGCCAGCAGAGGAGGACAGTCTGGAAACACCATATATTTT. Translated, it gives CASRGGQSGNTIYF.

This rearrangement joins TRBV7-2 to TRBJ1-6; D is perhaps TRBD1 (5 bases). The CDR3 is 17 residues long. The ends were cut back, 1 base at V and 5 bases at J, with 15 bases in the middle. CDR1 and CDR2 from the germline V gene are SGHTA and FQGNSA. This CDR3 is CASSLVPVRGDNSPLHF. The CDR3 bases are TGTGCCAGCAGCTTAGTCCCAGTCCGGGGCGATAATTCACCCCTCCACTTT.

The rearrangement joins TRBV2 to TRBJ1-3; no firm D call. The V gene's germline CDR1 is SNHLY and CDR2 FYNNEI. Trimming shortened V by 0 bases and J by 8 bases, and 17 bases separated the two germline ends. This CDR3 spans 16 amino acids. CDR3 sequence: CASSEAGLSPFDTIYF. CDR3 DNA: TGTGCCAGCAGTGAAGCGGGGTTATCCCCTTTTGACACCATATATTTT.

The chain links TRBV19 to TRBJ1-1; D call uncertain. Germline CDR1 and CDR2: LNHDA and SQIVND (reference sequence). This CDR3 comprises 13 residues. With 6 bases removed from V and 1 base from J, the gap between germline ends came to 9 bases. The CDR3 DNA is TGTGCCAGTAGCACAACAAAGAACACTGAAGCTTTCTTT. The encoded protein is CASSTTKNTEAFF.

V usage is TRBV6-5 and J usage is TRBJ2-7; D possibly corresponds to TRBD1 (5 bases). The CDR3 totals 16 residues. V lost 4 bases, J lost 5 bases, and 21 bases lay in between. Germline V CDR1 and CDR2: MNHEY, SVGAGI. CDR3 DNA sequence: TGTGCCAGCAGTTTATCAAGGACAAGCCTGGTGGACGAGCAGTACTTC. It yields the protein CASSLSRTSLVDEQYF.

In its sample, this clone was seen a few times. This chain links TRBV24-1 with TRBJ2-3; D gene uncertain. The V and J ends lost 4 bases and 2 bases respectively, with 6 bases between them. Per the germline V gene, CDR1 is KGHDR and CDR2 is SFDVKD. The CDR3 is 13 amino acids. Here the CDR3 DNA reads TGTGCCACCAGTGAGTTCTACACAGATACGCAGTATTTT. Protein: CATSEFYTDTQYF.

The V call is TRBV7-9, the J call TRBJ2-7, with 7 positions matching TRBD1. Per the germline V gene, CDR1 is SEHNR and CDR2 is FQNEAQ (reference sequence). This CDR3 comprises 15 residues. Germline trimming cut 4 bases from V and 2 bases from J; bases unmatched to any gene: 8. CDR3 region: CASSSLTGLTYEQYF. The DNA for the CDR3 is TGTGCCAGCAGCTCGTTGACAGGGCTGACCTACGAGCAGTACTTC. The whole variable domain, filled in from reference TRBV7-9 and TRBJ2-7, reads DTGVSQNPRHKITKRGQNVTFRCDPISEHNRLYWYRQTLGQGPEFLTYFQNEAQLEKSRLLSDRFSAERPKGSFSTLEIQRTEQGDSAMYLCASSSLTGLTYEQYFGPGTRLTVT.

The V and J genes are TRBV12-5 and TRBJ2-2; D is uncertain. V lost 7 bases, J lost 7 bases, and 13 bases lay in between. Germline CDR1 LGHNT, CDR2 FRNRAP. This CDR3 contains 13 residues. The DNA of the CDR3 is TGTGCTAGTGCCCCGATGGGCAACGGGGAGCTGTTTTTT. Its protein is CASAPMGNGELFF.

The chain links TRBV30 to TRBJ1-5; D possibly corresponds to TRBD1 (6 bases). CDR1 is GTSNPN and CDR2 is SVGIG in the germline V gene (reference sequence). There are 14 residues in the CDR3. V shed 2 bases and J shed 3 bases, with 11 bases lying between them. CDR3 DNA sequence: TGTGCCTGGAGTTCAACAGGGAACAATCAGCCCCAGCATTTT. Encoded protein: CAWSSTGNNQPQHF.

This chain links TRBV6-6 with TRBJ2-5; D is unclear. Germline V gene sequence: CDR1 MNHNY, CDR2 SVGAGI (reference sequence). V was shortened by 0 bases and J by 3 bases, with 8 bases between the two germline ends. The CDR3 is 14 residues long. CDR3 loop: CASSYSNGEETQYF. Written as DNA, the CDR3 is TGTGCCAGCAGTTACTCGAACGGAGAAGAGACCCAGTACTTC.